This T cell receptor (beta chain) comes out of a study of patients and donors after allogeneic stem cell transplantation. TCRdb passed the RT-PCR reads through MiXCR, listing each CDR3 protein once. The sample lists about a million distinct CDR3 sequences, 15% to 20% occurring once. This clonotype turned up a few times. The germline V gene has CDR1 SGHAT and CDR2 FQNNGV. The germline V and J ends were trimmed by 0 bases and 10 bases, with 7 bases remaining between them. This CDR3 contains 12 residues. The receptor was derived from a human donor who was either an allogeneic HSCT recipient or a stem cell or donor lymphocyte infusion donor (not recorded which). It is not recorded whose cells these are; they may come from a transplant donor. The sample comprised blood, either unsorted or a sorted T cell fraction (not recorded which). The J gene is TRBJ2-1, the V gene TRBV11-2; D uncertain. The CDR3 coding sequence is TGTGCCAGCAGCTTAGAGTCAGGAGAGCAGTTCTTC. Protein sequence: CASSLESGEQFF. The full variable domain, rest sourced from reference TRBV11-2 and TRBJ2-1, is EAGVAQSPRYKIIEKRQSVAFWCNPISGHATLYWYQQILGQGPKLLIQFQNNGVVDDSQLPKDRFSAERLKGVDSTLKIQPAKLEDSAVYLCASSLESGEQFFGPGTRLTVL.